This T cell receptor (beta chain) was recovered during a study of blood T cell repertoires in COVID-19. The V end lost 7 bases, the J end lost 4 bases, and 17 bases lay between the germline ends. The CDR3 has 14 amino acids. Germline-derived CDR1 and CDR2 are WSHSY and SAAADI. In the original processing: Reference gene primer amplification gave estimated nucleated cell counts. The protocol was immunoSEQ multiplex PCR, while the TCRdb copy is restricted to in-frame clones and leaves out a portion. Clone size and V and J calls were adopted from that table, with D and trimming inferred from the DNA. The data contain roughly 55,000 clones, roughly 80% of them singletons.

The chain couples TRBV10-2 to TRBJ2-7; tentative D call: TRBD2 (6 bases). The sample comprised peripheral blood. This sequence originates from a man in his 60s with acute or convalescent COVID-19. CDR3 sequence reads: CASTGGTYPYEQYF. The CDR3 bases are TGCGCCAGCACTGGAGGGACGTACCCTTACGAGCAGTACTTC.